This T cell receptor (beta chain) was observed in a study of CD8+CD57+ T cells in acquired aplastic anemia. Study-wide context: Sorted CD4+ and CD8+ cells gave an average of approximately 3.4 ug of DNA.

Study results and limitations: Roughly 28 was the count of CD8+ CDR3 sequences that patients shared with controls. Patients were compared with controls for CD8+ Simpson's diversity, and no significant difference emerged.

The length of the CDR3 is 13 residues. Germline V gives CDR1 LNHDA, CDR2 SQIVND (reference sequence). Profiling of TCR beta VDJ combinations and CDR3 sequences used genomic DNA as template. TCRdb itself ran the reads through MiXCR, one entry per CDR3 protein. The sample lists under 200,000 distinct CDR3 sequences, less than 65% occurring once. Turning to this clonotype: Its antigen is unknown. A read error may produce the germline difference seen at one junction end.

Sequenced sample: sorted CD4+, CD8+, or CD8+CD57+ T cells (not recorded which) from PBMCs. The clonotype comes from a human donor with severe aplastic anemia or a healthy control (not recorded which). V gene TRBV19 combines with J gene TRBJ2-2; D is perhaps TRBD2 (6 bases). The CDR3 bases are TGTGCCAGTAGTATATATCGGGGCGGGGAGCTGTTCTTT. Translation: CASSIYRGGELFF. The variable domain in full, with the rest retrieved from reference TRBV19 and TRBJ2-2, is DGGITQSPKYLFRKEGQNVTLSCEQNLNHDAMYWYRQDPGQGLRLIYYSQIVNDFQKGDIAEGYSVSREKKESFPLTVTSAQKNPTAFYLCASSIYRGGELFFGEGSRLTVL.